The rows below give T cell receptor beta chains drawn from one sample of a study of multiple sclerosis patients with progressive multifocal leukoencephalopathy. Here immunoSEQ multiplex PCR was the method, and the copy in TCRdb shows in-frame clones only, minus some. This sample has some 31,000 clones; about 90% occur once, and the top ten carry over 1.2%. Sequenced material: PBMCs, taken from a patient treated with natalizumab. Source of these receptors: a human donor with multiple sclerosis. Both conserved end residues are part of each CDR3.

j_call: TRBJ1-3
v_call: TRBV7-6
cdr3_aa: CASSLSNRVSGNTIYF

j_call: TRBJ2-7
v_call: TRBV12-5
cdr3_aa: CASGQTVVGLAGANEQYF

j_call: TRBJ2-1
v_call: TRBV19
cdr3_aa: CASSSRRSEQFF

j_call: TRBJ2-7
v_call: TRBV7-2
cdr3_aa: CASSVLAGGEQYF

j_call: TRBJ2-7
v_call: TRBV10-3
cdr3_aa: CAIRDSGVYEQYF

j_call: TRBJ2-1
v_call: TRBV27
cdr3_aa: CASSRIFTSSYNEQFF

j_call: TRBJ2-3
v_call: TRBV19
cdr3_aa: CASSQRGSSTDTQYF

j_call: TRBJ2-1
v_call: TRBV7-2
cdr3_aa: CASKRTSYNEQFF

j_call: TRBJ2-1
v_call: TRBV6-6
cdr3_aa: CASSQTSVYNEQFF

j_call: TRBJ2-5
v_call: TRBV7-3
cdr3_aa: CASSFTNQETQYF

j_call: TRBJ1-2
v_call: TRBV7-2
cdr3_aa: CASSTGPDNYGYTF

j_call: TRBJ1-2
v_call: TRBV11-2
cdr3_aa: CASSPPGDHGYTF

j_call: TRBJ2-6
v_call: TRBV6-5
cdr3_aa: CASSSGTAVNVLTF

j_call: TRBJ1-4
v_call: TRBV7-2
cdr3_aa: CASSSGRGSATNEKLFF

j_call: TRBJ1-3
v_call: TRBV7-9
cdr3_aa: CASSRYLPSSGNTIYF

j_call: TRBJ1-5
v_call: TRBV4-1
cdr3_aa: CASSQTPDSNQPQHF

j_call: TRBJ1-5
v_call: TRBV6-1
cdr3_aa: CASSWSQNQPQHF

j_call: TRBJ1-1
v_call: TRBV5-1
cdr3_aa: CASSSHRERNTEAFF

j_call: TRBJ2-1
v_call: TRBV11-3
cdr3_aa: CASSSGMTSGNNEQFF

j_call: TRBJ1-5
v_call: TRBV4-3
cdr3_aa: CASSQNRGSNQPQHF

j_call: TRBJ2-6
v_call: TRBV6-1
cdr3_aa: CASSIKMGANVLTF

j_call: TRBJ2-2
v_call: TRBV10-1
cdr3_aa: CASSESGPAGELFF

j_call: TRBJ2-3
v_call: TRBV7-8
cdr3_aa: CASSLGLHTQYF

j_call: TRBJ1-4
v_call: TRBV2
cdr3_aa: CASSERRGSGFF

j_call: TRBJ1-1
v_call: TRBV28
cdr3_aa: CASSPRTGLGYTEAFF

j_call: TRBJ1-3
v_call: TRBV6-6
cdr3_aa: CASSRDSNSGNTIYF

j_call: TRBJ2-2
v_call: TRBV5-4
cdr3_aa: CASSLPGELAAGELFF

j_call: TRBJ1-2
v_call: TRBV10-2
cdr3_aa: CASSEPQTRYGYTF

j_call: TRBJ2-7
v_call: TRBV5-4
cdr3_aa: CASSFGNYEQYF

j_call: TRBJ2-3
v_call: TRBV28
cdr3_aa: CASGRIQGDHSTDTQYF

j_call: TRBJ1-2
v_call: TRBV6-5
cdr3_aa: CASSDAGYGYTF

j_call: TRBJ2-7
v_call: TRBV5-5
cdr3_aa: CASSLRGKESSEQYF

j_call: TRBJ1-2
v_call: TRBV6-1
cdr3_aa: CASSEWGNGYTF

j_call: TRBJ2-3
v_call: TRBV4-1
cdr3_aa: CASSQEGIGASTDTQYF

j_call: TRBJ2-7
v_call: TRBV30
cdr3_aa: CAWTQGAFYEQYF

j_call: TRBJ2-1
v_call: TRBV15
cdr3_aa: CATSRDRLAGEVRFF

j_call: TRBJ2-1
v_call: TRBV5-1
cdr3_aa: CASSLRLAGSQEQFF

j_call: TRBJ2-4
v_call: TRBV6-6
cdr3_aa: CASSYSPAARIQYF

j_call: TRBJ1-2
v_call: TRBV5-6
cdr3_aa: CASSPEQGRDYGYTF

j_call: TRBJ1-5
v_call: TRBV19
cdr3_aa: CASTEMGNQPQHF

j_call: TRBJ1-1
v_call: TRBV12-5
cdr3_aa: CASGLNTEAFF

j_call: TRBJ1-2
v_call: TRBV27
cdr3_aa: CASSFGPSYGYTF

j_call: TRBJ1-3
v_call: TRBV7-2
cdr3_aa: CASSLQGSGNTIYF

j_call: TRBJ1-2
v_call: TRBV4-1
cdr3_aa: CASSQPLRSAVAGYTF